These 18 T cell receptor beta chains were all obtained from the same sample, sequenced in a study of identical twins. TCRdb called the 5' RACE reads again in MiXCR, with one record for every CDR3 protein. The table has 200,000 to 250,000 distinct CDR3 sequences, 5.5% to 7.5% seen once. The sample was also reused in another study, on T cells expressing NK-cell markers.

Sequencing was done on a sample of CD8+ T cells sorted from blood. These TCRs come from a woman aged 18-29 years in good health.

This clonotype has a count of ten or more. The genes are TRBV13 and TRBJ2-3, with unresolved D. CDR1 and CDR2 (germline): PRHDT, FYEKMQ (reference sequence). This CDR3 has 12 amino acids. Trimming removed 5 bases at V and 4 bases at J, with 7 bases between. CDR3: CASSREADTQYF. The CDR3 DNA follows: TGTGCCAGCAGCCGCGAGGCAGATACGCAGTATTTT.

By share, this clonotype counts as medium-sized (0.01 to 0.1%). The chain employs TRBV2 and TRBJ2-2; 10 bases fit TRBD2. J lost 0 bases, V lost 6 bases, and 7 bases had no gene match. CDR3 length: 17 residues. Germline V gene data show CDR1 as SNHLY and CDR2 as FYNNEI. Here the CDR3 DNA reads TGTGCCAGCAGAGCCGGGACTAGCGATTCGAACACCGGGGAGCTGTTTTTT. This translates into CASRAGTSDSNTGELFF.

This clonotype showed up just a few times. V gene TRBV15 combines with J gene TRBJ1-4; weak D call: TRBD1 (6 bases). CDR3 size: 15 residues. CDR1 is LNHNV, CDR2 YYDKDF, per germline (reference sequence). V was clipped by 4 bases and J by 7 bases, with 16 bases between them. CDR3 nucleotide sequence: TGTGCCACCAGCATCTCAGGACAGAAGGGTGAAAAACTGTTTTTT. Translation gives CATSISGQKGEKLFF.

This clonotype was recorded a few times. The chain combines TRBV6-1 with TRBJ1-6, with 9 positions matching TRBD1. Germline V gene data show CDR1 as MNHNS and CDR2 as SASEGT. This CDR3 is 17 amino acids long. Unmatched junction bases numbered 10, after V lost 6 bases and J lost 4 bases. The CDR3 spells CASRDTAGQGYNSPLHF. In nucleotides, the CDR3 is TGTGCCAGCAGAGACACCGCGGGACAGGGTTATAATTCACCCCTCCACTTT.

Ten or more counts support this clonotype. The chain has TRBV4-1 and TRBJ2-7; D gene uncertain. The CDR3 is made up of 14 amino acids. V was cut by 4 bases and J by 4 bases, with 14 bases left in between. CDR1 is MGHRA and CDR2 is YSYEKL in the germline V gene. The CDR3 region is CASSRTSATYEQYF. CDR3 nucleotides: TGCGCCAGCAGCCGTACATCAGCAACTTACGAGCAGTACTTC.

This clonotype appeared a few times. The rearrangement links TRBV2 to TRBJ2-1, with a tentative D call TRBD2 (5 bases). CDR3 length equals 14 residues. Trimming took off 8 bases at V and 8 bases at J, with 19 bases between the two ends. CDR1 is SNHLY, CDR2 FYNNEI, per germline. The CDR3 is CASSPAHGADEQFF. CDR3 DNA: TGTGCCAGCTCCCCGGCACACGGAGCGGATGAGCAGTTCTTC.

In its sample, this clonotype was seen a few times. The rearrangement uses TRBV7-2 and TRBJ2-7; no reliable D call. This CDR3 has 14 residues. V lost 0 bases and J lost 4, with 10 bases in between. Germline values: CDR1 SGHTA, CDR2 FQGNSA. The DNA for the CDR3 is TGTGCCAGCAGCTTAGCCATTCCTACTTACGAGCAGTACTTC. Translating it yields CASSLAIPTYEQYF.

This clonotype was detected a few times. The gene calls are TRBV6-2 or TRBV6-3 and TRBJ1-1, with 7 nucleotides matching TRBD1. Losses at the gene ends were 3 bases for V and 0 bases for J; bases not matched to a gene: 10. The length of the CDR3 is 17 residues. The germline gives CDR1 MNHEY, CDR2 SVGEGT. CDR3 DNA sequence: TGTGCCAGCAGTTATCAATCCTCGACAGGGTTGAACACTGAAGCTTTCTTT. Its translation is CASSYQSSTGLNTEAFF.

This clonotype was seen more than once but under ten times. The chain is built from TRBV10-1 and TRBJ2-2; TRBD1 matches 8 bases. V shed 10 bases, J shed 3 bases, and the junction held 4 bases outside the gene matches. The CDR3 loop spans 13 amino acids. CDR1 is WNHNN, CDR2 SYGVQD, per germline (reference sequence). The CDR3 here is CATADRDTGELFF. For the CDR3, the DNA is TGCGCCACCGCGGACAGGGACACCGGGGAGCTGTTTTTT.

This clonotype was seen many times. The chain employs TRBV27 and TRBJ1-2, with D possibly TRBD1 on 5 matching bases. Germline V gene data show CDR1 as MNHEY and CDR2 as SMNVEV (reference sequence). This CDR3 spans 12 amino acids. V was cut by 4 bases and J by 2 bases, with 5 bases left in between. The CDR3 DNA is TGTGCCAGCAGTTCAGGGAACTATGGCTACACCTTC. It encodes CASSSGNYGYTF.

The chain carries TRBV6-5 and TRBJ2-1; D gene uncertain. Germline assignment: CDR1 MNHEY and CDR2 SVGAGI. The CDR3 spans 13 residues. V was trimmed by 3 bases and J by 7 bases, leaving 10 bases between them. The CDR3 region has the DNA TGTGCCAGCAGTTATCTCGAGACTAATGAGCAGTTCTTC. Its translation: CASSYLETNEQFF.

This clonotype appeared once. The rearrangement joins TRBV7-2 to TRBJ2-7; TRBD1 might be the D (5 bases). Trimming cost V 6 bases and J 0 bases, with 18 bases left between them. The CDR3 runs 16 residues. Germline assignment: CDR1 SGHTA and CDR2 FQGNSA. In DNA, the CDR3 is TGTGCCAGCAGTGCAGGGCTCGGACGGATCTCCTACGAGCAGTACTTC. This gives the protein CASSAGLGRISYEQYF.

The V gene is TRBV6-6, the J gene TRBJ2-7, with D tentatively TRBD2 (5 bases). Germline V gene lookup returns CDR1 MNHNY and CDR2 SVGAGI (reference sequence). Between the trimmed V and J ends, which lost 2 bases and 6 bases, there was a span of 11 bases. The CDR3 covers 13 residues. The chain's CDR3 is CASSYTGVGEQYF. CDR3 bases: TGTGCCAGCAGTTACACCGGGGTGGGCGAGCAGTACTTC.

This clonotype came up a few times. CDR3 sequence reads: CASSELDNLNTGELFF. Here the CDR3 DNA reads TGTGCCAGCAGTGAATTGGATAACTTGAACACCGGGGAGCTGTTTTTT. The genes are TRBV25-1 and TRBJ2-2; no firm D call. The ends were cut back, 1 base at V and 1 base at J, with 10 bases in the middle. The CDR3 totals 16 residues. CDR1 is MGHDK and CDR2 is SYGVNS in the germline V gene.

This clonotype has a handful of counts. This chain joins TRBV11-2 and TRBJ2-7; 9 nucleotides align to TRBD1. The CDR3 spans 16 residues. Looked up from germline, CDR1 is SGHAT and CDR2 is FQNNGV. The ends lost 5 bases at V and 1 base at J; junction bases unmatched: 9. The CDR3 DNA follows: TGTGCCAGCAGCGGGACCTCCGGGACAGGGTCCTACGAGCAGTACTTC. This encodes CASSGTSGTGSYEQYF.

The CDR3 here is CASTGLAGLTYEQYF. In nucleotides, the CDR3 is TGTGCCAGCACCGGACTAGCGGGGCTCACCTACGAGCAGTACTTC. This sequence joins TRBV12-3 or TRBV12-4 and TRBJ2-7; TRBD2 agrees at 12 bases. V lost 7 bases to trimming and J lost 2 bases; unmatched junction nucleotides: 6. The CDR3 length is 15 residues.

This rearrangement joins TRBV29-1 to TRBJ2-5; D gene ambiguous. The CDR3 loop spans 10 amino acids. V lost 7 bases, J lost 4 bases, and 7 bases lay in between. CDR1 and CDR2 from the germline V gene are SQVTM and ANQGSEA. The CDR3: CSAVGETQYF. The CDR3 DNA reads TGCAGCGCAGTCGGAGAGACCCAGTACTTC.

This chain joins TRBV30 and TRBJ2-2; 9 bases are shared with TRBD2. In germline, CDR1 is GTSNPN, CDR2 SVGIG (reference sequence). V lost 4 bases and J lost 4; bases outside the gene matches: 4. CDR3 length equals 14 residues. The CDR3 DNA reads as TGTGCCTGGAATCTAGCGGGAACCACCGGGGAGCTGTTTTTT. Amino acids: CAWNLAGTTGELFF.